This TCR beta chain was sequenced during a study of cytomegalovirus exposure and HLA in healthy donors (TCRdb year 2017). Regarding the complete study: In an earlier analysis of about 560 of the donors, under 300 Gb of sequence data and 90 million to 130 million unique TCR beta sequences from 150 million to 200 million T cells were reported. The study was designed to test whether signatures of past pathogen exposure could be identified by cataloging public T cell receptors. In addition to the first cohort of 500 to 850 subjects, a separate validation cohort of approximately 130 different subjects was used. The study used immunosequencing to profile the T cell repertoires of around 600 subjects and linked those repertoires to cytomegalovirus serostatus. Because of strong linkage in the cohort, roughly five DR-DQ haplotypes were treated as single units for association and clustering. Of the approximately 400 genotyped donors, about 80% fell in the genetic ancestry cluster associated with self-reported Caucasian donors. A later analysis re-analyzed previously published TCR beta repertoires from 660 or so donors and added high-resolution HLA genotyping to study TCR occurrence patterns. Every discovery cohort repertoire had been produced on one sequencing platform. A later genetic analysis used genome-wide SNP genotypes for about 65% of the roughly 670 donors, treating that subset as a discovery cohort. HLA typing included class I and class II loci at four-digit resolution. Donor age, sex, ethnicity and CMV serostatus were compiled together with the repertoire data. Across 300 to 500 genotyped donors of the cohort, an average of approximately 220,000 unique TCR beta nucleotide sequences per donor were sequenced, and roughly 18% of those sequences were non-productive. About 280 gigabases of sequencing data and approximately 91 million unique TCR sequences made up an early release that covered 640 HLA-typed donors. Rather than drawing on any new phenotypic data, the later analysis identified candidate immune exposures from TCR beta sequences and the way those sequences occurred across donors. To decide whether each TCR beta V gene segment behaved as functional or pseudogenic, an earlier analysis of some 570 of the donors relied on high-throughput TCR beta sequencing. The number of donors typed differed by locus, with roughly 620-630 for A, B, C, DRB1 and DQB1, more than 500 for DQA1, over 600 for DPA1, and over 400 for DPB1. To predict cytomegalovirus infection status, the study combined high-throughput TCR immunosequencing, statistical association of individual TCRs with disease status, and machine learning.

To prepare the library, the immunoSEQ multiplex PCR assay was applied. A mixture of 60 forward primers for TCR Vbeta segments and 13 reverse primers for TCR Jbeta segments was used in the multiplex PCR. The CDR3 region of rearranged TCR beta genes was amplified from genomic DNA with a multiplex PCR assay. Amplified TCR beta libraries were sequenced as 87-base-pair reads on the Illumina HiSeq System. The paper's data handling went like this. Across the 666 repertoires, a later analysis counted roughly 84 million unique TCR beta chains, approximately 12 million of which were shared by at least two donors. Raw reads were error-corrected and collapsed into unique sequences by a nearest-neighbor algorithm in which closely related sequences were merged to remove PCR and sequencing errors. V, D and J gene segments were assigned by aligning CDR3 sequences to IMGT reference sequences. For a sequence to be retained, a match of at least six nucleotides to both a V gene segment and a J gene segment was required. A rearrangement counted as productive if the CDR3 had no stop codons and remained in frame with V and J, and every other rearrangement counted as non-productive. Following IMGT convention, CDR3 was defined as the stretch from the second conserved V-encoded cysteine up to the conserved J-encoded phenylalanine. The earlier analysis of about 560 of the donors excluded any sequence lacking an unambiguous match to a single V gene segment. In an earlier analysis of several hundred of the donors, V segments were called functional above 56.7% productive rearrangements and were called segregating when the between-donor standard deviation exceeded 5%. A statistical classification framework was built to diagnose cytomegalovirus status from the catalog of TCR beta chain sequences. In a later analysis, TCR nucleotide sequences were compared against IMGT/GENE-DB human TR gene sequences so that V and J genes could be assigned. In a later analysis, CDR3 sequences and most-parsimonious VDJ recombination scenarios were assigned using the TCRdist pipeline. In a later analysis, each TCR beta chain was defined by its CDR3 amino acid sequence together with its V-gene family, and reads lacking a unique V-gene family were excluded. A later analysis removed roughly 590 highly shared, low-generation-probability nucleotide sequences to deal with suspected cross-contamination and a sequencing artifact. In a later analysis, a clonal expansion index for each public chain was calculated from normalized within-repertoire ranks of inferred template counts. In a later analysis, generation probabilities were computed with a VDJ recombination model fitted to out-of-frame rearrangements, and the resulting probabilities were checked against IGoR. In a later analysis, hypergeometric tests were used to score TCR-TCR, TCR-HLA and TCR-CMV co-occurrence, with a repertoire-size bias correction applied to TCR pairs. False discovery rates were estimated in a later analysis by permuting HLA or CMV assignments 20 times. In a later analysis, co-occurring TCRs were grouped with DBSCAN, and TCRdist sequence similarity was added when clustering was performed within HLA-allele-positive subsets. Repertoires with fewer than 30,000 or more than 120,000 public chains were left out of co-occurrence clustering, as were a few repertoires with anomalous nucleotide sharing. The table was pulled from immuneACCESS by TCRdb, which kept in-frame rearrangements only. Such tables lose some clones; where checked, under half of the loss comes from unresolved V genes, and the rest has no known cause. V, J and clone size were drawn from that table, and D and trimming were deduced from the DNA. The sample contains around 210,000 clones, around 86% of them found a single time. Less than 3.5% of the sample goes to the ten largest clones.

The cohort comprised 666 healthy bone marrow donors. All cohort members were sampled while nominally healthy, although unrecorded immune exposures were likely present. The donor tested CMV seronegative and was one of the 352 seronegative cohort members. A peripheral blood sample was provided by each donor, and peripheral blood mononuclear cells were used for TCR beta sequencing. Genomic DNA extraction from the blood cell samples was performed with the Qiagen DNeasy Blood Extraction Kit. About this clone: It has no known antigen specificity. The record has no base qualities; no much larger clone is one base away.

Sequences MNHEY (CDR1) and SMNVEV (CDR2) are obtained from the germline V gene (reference sequence). Clipping removes 2 bases from V and 5 bases from J, with 10 as the unmatched junction base count. The CDR3 runs 16 residues from the cysteine to the phenylalanine. This entry keeps only the CDR3 DNA: 48 bases, framed from base 1. What the study reported, not specific to this receptor: An association between a missense DCLRE1C variant and V-gene and J-gene trimming of TCR beta chains was found in a later genetic analysis and replicated in an independent cohort. According to a later analysis, TCR association rates differed among HLA loci, with DRB1 alleles showing the most associated TCRs and HLA-C alleles showing the fewest. The authors suggested that the approach could potentially be generalized to other disease states and immunological phenotypes. In a later genetic analysis, fewer N-insertions in productive TCRs were reported among donors in an Asian-associated ancestry cluster than the roughly 700-donor mean. A total of about 180 TCR beta chains were listed by the study as associated with cytomegalovirus. According to a later analysis, most CMV-associated TCR beta chains appeared to be HLA-restricted, and the HLA associations seemed to be driven largely by CMV exposure. A later analysis reported that several top co-occurrence clusters appeared linked to parvovirus B19, influenza, CMV and Epstein-Barr virus. Because counts were too low, seventeen rarely observed V segments, including chromosome 9 orphons, were left out of the earlier analysis of approximately 580 of the donors. Correlated functional status among segregating V segments might be attributable to linkage disequilibrium, but an unknown experimental factor could not be ruled out. Because the 87-base-pair reads could not distinguish some IMGT-functional V segments, including TRBV6-2 and TRBV6-3, those segments were excluded. Across donors, most TCR sequences were observed very rarely, whereas some public TCRs were present in many individuals. Strong co-occurrence of HLA alleles, especially DR and DQ, made assigning TCR associations to individual alleles difficult. Compared with equally common non-associated chains, HLA-associated TCR beta chains in a later analysis were more clonally expanded and had lower generation probabilities. A cluster of highly shared sequence variants was judged likely to be a technical artifact of the sequencing pipeline. Immune exposure information for the cohort was limited to CMV serostatus. In vitro tests confirmed that a few of the cytomegalovirus-associated TCR beta chains recognize cytomegalovirus antigens. Cytomegalovirus status was reported to be diagnosed by the classifier with high specificity and sensitivity in both the original and validation cohorts. An earlier analysis of approximately 600 of the donors showed that most TCR beta V segments appeared in productive rearrangements either about 87% or about 30% of the time, which broadly matched IMGT annotations. In a later analysis, around 15,000 TCR beta sequences were associated with specific HLA alleles at a false discovery rate of 0.05. Because HLA typing was missing for some donors at each locus, association tests included only the typed subset. A further reported finding was that TCR beta sequences accurately predicted the HLA-A and HLA-B alleles for most subjects in the first cohort. Sequencing depth was assumed to be roughly uniform across donors in the presence/absence analyses, though that assumption may not hold. In this cohort, only TCR beta chains were sequenced, and detectable features were limited by the absence of alpha or paired-chain data.

The clonotype was recovered from a woman aged 40 to 50 in good health and CMV-seronegative. Sequencing was done on a sample of PBMCs. Recombination joined TRBV27 with TRBJ2-5; TRBD1 fits 8 bases in the junction. Here is the DNA: TGTGCCAGCAGTTTAAACTTCGCAGGGGGCCCGGAGACCCAGTACTTC. Translation gives CASSLNFAGGPETQYF.